The 9 T cell receptor beta chains below were found in one sample sequenced in a study of technical replicates of blood from several donors. The protocol was immunoSEQ multiplex PCR, while the TCRdb copy is restricted to in-frame clones and leaves out a portion. This table holds 75,000 to 85,000 clones, 75% to 90% found once. Sequenced input: PBMCs. Every receptor here comes from a human donor in good health. Some clones in this sample may be carry-over from other donors' samples.

The chain uses TRBV29-1 and TRBJ1-5; 10 bases line up with TRBD1. Germline values: CDR1 SQVTM, CDR2 ANQGSEA. The trim removed 4 bases at V and 6 bases at J, leaving 3 bases unmatched. The CDR3 sequence is 13 residues long. The CDR3 reads CSVGTGGGQPQHF. CDR3 nucleotide sequence: TGCAGCGTTGGGACAGGGGGAGGTCAGCCCCAGCATTTT.

The chain links TRBV6-5 to TRBJ1-2; possible D gene TRBD1, 5 bases. The V end was cut by 6 bases, the J end by 7 bases, with 18 bases between. This CDR3 has 14 amino acids. Germline V gene lookup returns CDR1 MNHEY and CDR2 SVGAGI. The CDR3 is CASRLDSPGGGYTF. CDR3 bases: TGTGCCAGCAGACTCGACAGTCCTGGCGGTGGCTACACCTTC.

The chain uses TRBV27 and TRBJ2-7, with 10 positions matching TRBD2. V gave up 8 bases and J gave up 1 base; unmatched junction bases: 8. The CDR3 contains 15 residues. CDR1 and CDR2 (germline): MNHEY, SMNVEV (reference sequence). CDR3 coding DNA: TGTGCCAGCTCCCCCGGGACTAGCGAATCCTACGAGCAGTACTTC. Amino acids: CASSPGTSESYEQYF.

In regard to this clone: Other DNA sequences in the same sample also yield this CDR3. The chain combines TRBV5-1 with TRBJ2-1; 8 nucleotides match TRBD2. The CDR3 spans 14 residues. The J segment lost 4 bases and the V segment lost 1 base, leaving 1 base of the junction unmatched. Looked up from germline, CDR1 is SGHRS and CDR2 is YFSETQ. DNA of the CDR3: TGCGCCAGCAGCTTGTCGGGGGGGTACAATGAGCAGTTCTTC. It encodes CASSLSGGYNEQFF.

V and J are TRBV29-1 and TRBJ2-5; 8 bases agree with TRBD2. There are 13 residues in the CDR3. Germline lookup yields CDR1 SQVTM and CDR2 ANQGSEA. With 3 bases clipped from V and 5 bases from J, the junction kept 5 bases outside the gene matches. The CDR3 DNA sequence: TGCAGCGTTGAGGCGGGGGGACGGGAGACCCAGTACTTC. Translation: CSVEAGGRETQYF.

This clone was counted once. This chain joins TRBV2 and TRBJ1-4; D gene unclear. Trimming shortened V by 2 bases and J by 8 bases, and 12 bases separated the two germline ends. The CDR3 contains 14 residues. From germline, CDR1 is SNHLY and CDR2 FYNNEI. The CDR3 loop is CASSERPEGEKLFF. CDR3 DNA: TGTGCCAGCAGTGAACGCCCTGAGGGCGAAAAACTGTTTTTT.

This clone was seen a single time. CDR3 protein: CASRRTGGPVNEQFF. The CDR3 bases are TGTGCCAGTAGAAGGACGGGAGGGCCCGTGAATGAGCAGTTCTTC. The J gene is TRBJ2-1, the V gene TRBV19; TRBD2 matches at 8 bases. Unmatched junction bases numbered 11, after V lost 6 bases and J lost 7 bases. Looked up from germline, CDR1 is LNHDA and CDR2 is SQIVND (reference sequence). This CDR3 comprises 15 residues.

This clone was counted once. This sequence joins TRBV5-8 and TRBJ2-5; TRBD1 matches at 8 bases. Germline assignment: CDR1 SGHTS and CDR2 YDEGEE. The CDR3 is 15 residues long. Losses at the gene ends were 4 bases for V and 2 bases for J; bases not matched to a gene: 7. The CDR3 coding sequence is TGTGCCAGCAGCCCCGGACAGGGACGGCAAGAGACCCAGTACTTC. This gives the protein CASSPGQGRQETQYF. The full variable domain, in which reference TRBV5-8 and TRBJ2-5 provide the parts outside the CDR3, is EAGVTQSPTHLIKTRGQQATLRCSPISGHTSVYWYQQALGLGLQFLLWYDEGEERNRGNFPPRFSGRQFPNYSSELNVNALELEDSALYLCASSPGQGRQETQYFGPGTRLLVL.

V and J are TRBV30 and TRBJ1-4; D gene ambiguous. The CDR3 loop spans 12 amino acids. Germline loops: CDR1 GTSNPN, CDR2 SVGIG (reference sequence). The V gene lost 5 bases and the J gene lost 0 bases, with 4 bases spanning the gap. CDR3 DNA sequence: TGTGCCTGGTCCTCAACTAATGAAAAACTGTTTTTT. Translated, it gives CAWSSTNEKLFF. Variable domain in full (rest from reference TRBV30 and TRBJ1-4): SQTIHQWPATLVQPVGSPLSLECTVEGTSNPNLYWYRQAAGRGLQLLFYSVGIGQISSEVPQNLSASRPQDRQFILSSKKLLLSDSGFYLCAWSSTNEKLFFGSGTQLSVL.